Given below is one T cell receptor (beta chain) in context. Its target is not known. CDR3 size: 17 residues. The V gene's germline CDR1 is SGHRS and CDR2 YFSETQ. The V gene lost 4 bases and the J gene lost 0 bases, with 20 bases spanning the gap. The PCR had 60 Vbeta and 13 Jbeta primers. Assay used: immunoSEQ multiplex PCR; TCRdb lists only in-frame clones, some missing. The sample has around 300,000 clones, around two thirds seen once. This sample is drawn from a study of cytomegalovirus exposure and HLA in healthy donors. Overall study context: Clustering assigned 81% of the approximately 430 genotyped donors to the Caucasian-associated ancestry cluster.

Study outcomes and limitations: Specificity of three CMV-associated chains for CMV antigens was verified in vitro. Beyond CMV serostatus, there was no information to go on about immune exposure.

The clonotype was recovered from a female donor in good health and CMV-seronegative. The chain couples TRBV5-1 to TRBJ2-7; D unresolved. Sequencing used PBMCs. CDR3 DNA sequence: TGCGCCAGCAGCCGATCTATCAAGCGCGAAAACTCCTACGAGCAGTACTTC. Translation: CASSRSIKRENSYEQYF.